The clone carrying this T cell receptor beta chain has a count of ten or more. This record comes from a study of patients and donors after allogeneic stem cell transplantation. Each CDR3 protein gets one entry after TCRdb re-called the RT-PCR reads with MiXCR. The sample contains roughly 880,000 distinct CDR3 sequences, about a sixth of which appear only once. What was sequenced was blood, either unsorted or a sorted T cell fraction (not recorded which). This TCR came from a human donor who was either an allogeneic HSCT recipient or a stem cell or donor lymphocyte infusion donor (not recorded which). It is not recorded whose cells these are; they may come from a transplant donor.

This CDR3 is CASSQEGGVGNTIYF. In nucleotides, the CDR3 is TGTGCCAGCAGCCAAGAAGGGGGAGTTGGAAACACCATATATTTT. The rearrangement joins TRBV4-2 to TRBJ1-3; D might be TRBD1 (6 bases). The CDR3 runs to 15 residues. V lost 0 bases, J lost 3 bases, and 9 bases lay in between. Germline values: CDR1 LGHNA, CDR2 YNFKEQ.